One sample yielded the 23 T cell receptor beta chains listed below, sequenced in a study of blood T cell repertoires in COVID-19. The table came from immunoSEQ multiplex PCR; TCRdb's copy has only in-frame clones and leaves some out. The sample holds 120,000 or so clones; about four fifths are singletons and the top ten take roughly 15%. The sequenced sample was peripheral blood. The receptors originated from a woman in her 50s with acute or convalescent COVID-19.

This CDR3 is CASSSSGQGARKLLRLFF. In DNA form, the CDR3 reads TGTGCCAGTAGTAGCTCGGGACAGGGGGCGCGAAAGTTGTTGCGGCTGTTTTTT. The chain recombines TRBV19 with TRBJ1-4, with 12 bases aligning to TRBD1. CDR1 is LNHDA and CDR2 is SQIVND in the germline V gene (reference sequence). This CDR3 is 18 amino acids long. The V and J ends lost 4 bases and 14 bases, in that order; junction bases with no gene match: 20.

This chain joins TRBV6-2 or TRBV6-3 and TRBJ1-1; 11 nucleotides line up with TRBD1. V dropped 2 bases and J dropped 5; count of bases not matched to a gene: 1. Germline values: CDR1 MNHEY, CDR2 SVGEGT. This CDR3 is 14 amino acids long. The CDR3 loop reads CASSYRDRGTEAFF. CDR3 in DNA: TGTGCCAGCAGTTACCGGGACAGGGGGACTGAAGCTTTCTTT.

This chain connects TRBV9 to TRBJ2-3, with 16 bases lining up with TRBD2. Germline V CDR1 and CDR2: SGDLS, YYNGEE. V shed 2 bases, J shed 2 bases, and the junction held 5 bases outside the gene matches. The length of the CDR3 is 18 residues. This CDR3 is CASSVGLAGGQATDTQYF. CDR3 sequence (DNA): TGTGCCAGCAGCGTGGGACTAGCGGGGGGGCAGGCCACAGATACGCAGTATTTT.

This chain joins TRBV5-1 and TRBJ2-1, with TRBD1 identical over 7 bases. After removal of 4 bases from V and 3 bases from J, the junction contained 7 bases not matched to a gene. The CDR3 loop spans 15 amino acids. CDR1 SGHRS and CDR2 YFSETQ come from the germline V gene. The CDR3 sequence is CASSPTGVGYNEQFF. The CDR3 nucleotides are TGCGCCAGCAGCCCTACAGGGGTAGGCTACAATGAGCAGTTCTTC.

The CDR3 reads CASSLRVEAFF. CDR3 sequence (DNA): TGTGCCAGCAGTTTGAGGGTCGAAGCTTTCTTT. V usage is TRBV12-3 or TRBV12-4 and J usage is TRBJ1-1, with D unresolved. V was pared by 3 bases and J by 8 bases, with 7 bases between. The CDR3 runs to 11 residues.

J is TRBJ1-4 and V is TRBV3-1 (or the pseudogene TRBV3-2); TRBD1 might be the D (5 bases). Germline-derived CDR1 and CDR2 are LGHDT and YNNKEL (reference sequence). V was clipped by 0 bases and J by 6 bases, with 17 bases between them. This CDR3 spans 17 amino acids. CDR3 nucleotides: TGTGCCAGCAGCCAAGATCGTTCTTTCAGGGCGCATGAAAAACTGTTTTTT. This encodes CASSQDRSFRAHEKLFF.

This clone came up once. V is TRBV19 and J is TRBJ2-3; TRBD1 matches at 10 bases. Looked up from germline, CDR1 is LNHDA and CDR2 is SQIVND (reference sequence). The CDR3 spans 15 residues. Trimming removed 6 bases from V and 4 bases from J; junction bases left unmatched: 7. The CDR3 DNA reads TGTGCCAGTAGATCCGGGACAGGGGATGCAGATACGCAGTATTTT. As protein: CASRSGTGDADTQYF.

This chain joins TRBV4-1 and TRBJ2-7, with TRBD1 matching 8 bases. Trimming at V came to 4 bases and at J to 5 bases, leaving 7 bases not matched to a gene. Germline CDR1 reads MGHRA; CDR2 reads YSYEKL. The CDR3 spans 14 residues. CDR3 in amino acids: CASSLRTGTDEQYF. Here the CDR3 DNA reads TGCGCCAGCAGCCTTCGGACAGGGACCGACGAGCAGTACTTC.

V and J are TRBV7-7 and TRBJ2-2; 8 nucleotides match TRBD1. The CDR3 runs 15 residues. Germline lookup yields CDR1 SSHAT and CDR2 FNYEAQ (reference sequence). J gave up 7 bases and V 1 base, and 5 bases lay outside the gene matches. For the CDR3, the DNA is TGTGCCAGCAGCTTAGACGCAGGGGGCTTCGGGGAGCTGTTTTTT. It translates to CASSLDAGGFGELFF.

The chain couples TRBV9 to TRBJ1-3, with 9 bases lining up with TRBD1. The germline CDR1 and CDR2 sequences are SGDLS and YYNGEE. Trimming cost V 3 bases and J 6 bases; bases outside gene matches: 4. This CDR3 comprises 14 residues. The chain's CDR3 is CASSAGQGSNTIYF. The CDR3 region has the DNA TGTGCCAGCAGCGCCGGACAGGGGTCAAACACCATATATTTT.

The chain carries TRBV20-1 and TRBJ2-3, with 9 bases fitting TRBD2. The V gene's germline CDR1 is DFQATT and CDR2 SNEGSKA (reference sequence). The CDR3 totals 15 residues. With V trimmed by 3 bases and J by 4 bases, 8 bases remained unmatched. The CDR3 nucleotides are TGCAGTGCTAGTACAGGGCGGGGGGGTCCAGATACGCAGTATTTT. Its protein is CSASTGRGGPDTQYF.

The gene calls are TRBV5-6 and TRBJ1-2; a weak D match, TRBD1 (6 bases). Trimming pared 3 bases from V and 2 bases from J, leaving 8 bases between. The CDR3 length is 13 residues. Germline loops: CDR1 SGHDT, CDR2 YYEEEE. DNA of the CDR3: TGTGCCAGCAGCTCCGGACAGAACTATGGCTACACCTTC. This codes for CASSSGQNYGYTF.

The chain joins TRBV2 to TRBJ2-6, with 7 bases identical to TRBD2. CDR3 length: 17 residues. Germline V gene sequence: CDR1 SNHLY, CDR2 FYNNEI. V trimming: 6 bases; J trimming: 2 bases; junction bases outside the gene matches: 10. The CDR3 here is CASSPGPGRAGANVLTF. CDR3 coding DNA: TGTGCCAGCAGCCCGGGACCGGGGAGGGCTGGGGCCAACGTCCTGACTTTC.

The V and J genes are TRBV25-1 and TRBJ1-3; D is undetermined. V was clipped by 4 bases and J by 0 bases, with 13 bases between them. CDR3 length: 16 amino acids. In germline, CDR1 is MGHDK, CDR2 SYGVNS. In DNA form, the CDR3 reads TGTGCCAGCAGTGCTTCTCAACAGAGCTCTGGAAACACCATATATTTT. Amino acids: CASSASQQSSGNTIYF. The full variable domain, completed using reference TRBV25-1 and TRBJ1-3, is EADIYQTPRYLVIGTGKKITLECSQTMGHDKMYWYQQDPGMELHLIHYSYGVNSTEKGDLSSESTVSRIRTEHFPLTLESARPSHTSQYLCASSASQQSSGNTIYFGEGSWLTVV.

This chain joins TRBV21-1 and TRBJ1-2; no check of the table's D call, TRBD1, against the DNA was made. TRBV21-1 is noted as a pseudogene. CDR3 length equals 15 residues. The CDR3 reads CASEDRVGGNYGYTF. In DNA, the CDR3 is TGTGCCAGCGAGGACAGGGTTGGAGGTAACTATGGCTACACCTTC.

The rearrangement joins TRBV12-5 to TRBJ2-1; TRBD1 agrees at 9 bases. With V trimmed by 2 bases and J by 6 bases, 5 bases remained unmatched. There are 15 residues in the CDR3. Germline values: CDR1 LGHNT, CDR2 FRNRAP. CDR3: CASGLLTGQGNEQFF. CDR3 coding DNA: TGTGCTAGTGGTTTGCTTACGGGACAGGGCAATGAGCAGTTCTTC.

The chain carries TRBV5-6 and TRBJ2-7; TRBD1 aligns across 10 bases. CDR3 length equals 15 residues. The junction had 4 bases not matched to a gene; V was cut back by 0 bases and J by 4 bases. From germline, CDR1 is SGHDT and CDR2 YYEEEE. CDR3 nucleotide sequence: TGTGCCAGCAGCTTGGTTGGGACAGGGGTATACGAGCAGTACTTC. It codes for CASSLVGTGVYEQYF.

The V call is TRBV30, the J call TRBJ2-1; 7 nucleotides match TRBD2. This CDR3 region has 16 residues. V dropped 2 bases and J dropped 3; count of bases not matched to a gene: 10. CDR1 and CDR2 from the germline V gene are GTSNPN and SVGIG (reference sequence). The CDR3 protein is CAWSIAFGGDYNEQFF. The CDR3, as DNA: TGTGCCTGGAGTATAGCGTTTGGGGGGGACTACAATGAGCAGTTCTTC.

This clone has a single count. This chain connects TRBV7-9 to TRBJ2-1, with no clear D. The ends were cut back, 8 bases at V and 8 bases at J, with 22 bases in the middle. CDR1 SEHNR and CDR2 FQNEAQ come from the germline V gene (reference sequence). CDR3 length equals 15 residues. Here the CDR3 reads CASGRLTLKVDEQFF. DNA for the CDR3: TGTGCCAGCGGTAGACTGACGCTCAAGGTTGATGAGCAGTTCTTC.

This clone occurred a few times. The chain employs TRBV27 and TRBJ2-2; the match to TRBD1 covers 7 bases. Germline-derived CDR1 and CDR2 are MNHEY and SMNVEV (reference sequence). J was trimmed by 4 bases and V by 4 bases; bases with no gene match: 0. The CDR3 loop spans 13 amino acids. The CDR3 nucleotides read TGTGCCAGCAGTTGGACAGGCACCGGGGAGCTGTTTTTT. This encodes CASSWTGTGELFF.

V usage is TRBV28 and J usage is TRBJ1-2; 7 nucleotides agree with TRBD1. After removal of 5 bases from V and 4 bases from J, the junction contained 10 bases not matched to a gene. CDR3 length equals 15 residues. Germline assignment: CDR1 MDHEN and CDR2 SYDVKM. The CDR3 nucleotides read TGTGCCAGCAGTCCCTATAGGACAGGAGGCTATGGCTACACCTTC. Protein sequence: CASSPYRTGGYGYTF.

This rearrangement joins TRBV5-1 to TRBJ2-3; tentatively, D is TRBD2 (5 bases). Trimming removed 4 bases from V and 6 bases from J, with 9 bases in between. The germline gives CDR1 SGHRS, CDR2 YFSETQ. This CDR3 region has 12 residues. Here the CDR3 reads CASSPGSDTQYF. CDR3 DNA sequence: TGCGCCAGCAGCCCGGGGTCGGATACGCAGTATTTT. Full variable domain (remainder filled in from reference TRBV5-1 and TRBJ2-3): KAGVTQTPRYLIKTRGQQVTLSCSPISGHRSVSWYQQTPGQGLQFLFEYFSETQRNKGNFPGRFSGRQFSNSRSEMNVSTLELGDSALYLCASSPGSDTQYFGPGTRLTVL.

CDR3 coding DNA: TGTGCCAGCAGCGTAGGCCGACTAGGATCCGAGCAGTACTTC. It codes for CASSVGRLGSEQYF. The chain joins TRBV9 to TRBJ2-7; the D gene is possibly TRBD2 (6 bases). The germline V and J ends were trimmed by 0 bases and 6 bases, with 13 bases remaining between them. Germline loops: CDR1 SGDLS, CDR2 YYNGEE. The CDR3 is made up of 14 amino acids.